These 21 T cell receptor beta chains share one sample of origin, sequenced in a study of post-analysis software for immune sequencing data (dated by TCRdb to the mid-2010s). General conclusions and limits of the study: Patients showed significantly higher frequencies than controls for about 5 TRBV segments, among them TRBV5-6, TRBV5-1 and TRBV20-1.

To prepare the library, PCR was applied. For sequencing, an Illumina HiSeq 2500 was employed. To reduce PCR and sequencing biases, unique molecular identifiers were incorporated into the TCR beta cDNA libraries. Starting from the raw public reads, TCRdb applied fastp trimming at Q25, assembled clones with MiXCR and retained in-frame beta chains. Rows merge per CDR3 protein into single entries with the most common DNA and genes. In all, the sample holds roughly 600,000 distinct CDR3 sequences, and roughly 47% of those were seen once. Of the sample, more than 1.5% is held by the ten largest clones. Antigens of these TCRs are unknown. Sequences were obtained from blood. These receptors originate from a girl between 5 and 17 years old with multiple sclerosis.

This clonotype was counted a few times. V and J are TRBV4-1 and TRBJ1-5; perhaps TRBD1 as D (5 bases). Germline loops: CDR1 MGHRA, CDR2 YSYEKL. The CDR3 spans 19 residues. V was cut by 1 base and J by 5 bases, with 24 bases left in between. CDR3 region: CASSQGFPTKWGTHQPQHF. The CDR3 bases are TGCGCCAGCAGCCAAGGGTTCCCAACTAAGTGGGGGACTCATCAGCCCCAGCATTTT.

The chain recombines TRBV7-2 with TRBJ1-6, with TRBD1 matching over 7 bases. Trimming cost V 3 bases and J 12 bases; bases outside gene matches: 5. Germline V gene lookup returns CDR1 SGHTA and CDR2 FQGNSA. The CDR3 length is 13 residues. DNA of the CDR3: TGTGCCAGCAGCTTCGACAGGGTAGAACCCCTCCACTTT. Translated: CASSFDRVEPLHF.

J is TRBJ2-6 and V is TRBV10-3; TRBD2 might be the D (6 bases). Germline V gene data show CDR1 as ENHRY and CDR2 as SYGVKD. Trimming cost V 4 bases and J 0 bases, with 13 bases left between them. The CDR3 runs to 17 residues. CDR3 bases: TGTGCCATCAGTGGGGGGACTGAACGCTCTGGGGCCAACGTCCTGACTTTC. Its protein is CAISGGTERSGANVLTF.

The CDR3 nucleotides are TGCAGTGCTAACGGGGCAGGGGGCTGGGGCTACACCTTC. This translates into CSANGAGGWGYTF. The chain recombines TRBV20-1 with TRBJ1-2; TRBD1 aligns across 8 bases. Trimming at V came to 4 bases and at J to 8 bases, leaving 9 bases not matched to a gene. Germline V gives CDR1 DFQATT, CDR2 SNEGSKA (reference sequence). The CDR3 sequence is 13 residues long.

In its sample, this clonotype was seen once. The chain combines TRBV12-3 or TRBV12-4 with TRBJ1-2; 9 positions agree with TRBD1. The CDR3 contains 14 residues. J gave up 5 bases and V 6 bases, and 7 bases lay outside the gene matches. The CDR3: CASSQDRGWYGYTF. The CDR3 DNA reads TGTGCCAGCAGCCAAGACAGGGGGTGGTATGGCTACACCTTC.

The V gene is TRBV5-1, the J gene TRBJ2-1, with 11 bases fitting TRBD2. Germline CDR1 is SGHRS and CDR2 is YFSETQ. V lost 3 bases, J lost 3 bases, and 5 bases stayed unmatched. The CDR3 loop spans 16 amino acids. The CDR3 DNA sequence: TGCGCCAGCAGCTACACGACTAGCGGGGACTACAATGAGCAGTTCTTC. As protein: CASSYTTSGDYNEQFF.

The count of this clonotype is one. The chain employs TRBV20-1 and TRBJ2-5; weak D call: TRBD2 (7 bases). Germline values: CDR1 DFQATT, CDR2 SNEGSKA (reference sequence). This CDR3 has 15 amino acids. V was cut by 1 base and J by 0 bases, with 12 bases left in between. For the CDR3, the DNA is TGCAGTGCTAGAGTTTGGGGGGGCGACCAAGAGACCCAGTACTTC. It translates to CSARVWGGDQETQYF.

The chain employs TRBV7-6 and TRBJ2-7; D remains ambiguous. Germline CDR1 reads SGHVS; CDR2 reads FNYEAQ. V lost 1 base and J lost 3, with 13 bases in between. This CDR3 region has 15 residues. The DNA for the CDR3 is TGTGCCAGCAGCTTAGAGCAATTAGGAAACTACGAGCAGTACTTC. This gives the protein CASSLEQLGNYEQYF.

The V and J genes are TRBV6-1 and TRBJ2-7; D tentatively fits TRBD1 or TRBD2 (7 bases each). The CDR3 contains 18 residues. Germline CDR1 reads MNHNS; CDR2 reads SASEGT. Trimming took off 4 bases at V and 0 bases at J, with 22 bases between the two ends. CDR3 residues: CASSGAGFTGALSYEQYF. CDR3 coding DNA: TGTGCCAGCAGTGGAGCGGGGTTTACAGGGGCCCTCTCCTACGAGCAGTACTTC.

The chain has TRBV6-2 or TRBV6-3 and TRBJ1-1; no firm D call. CDR3 length: 17 residues. V lost 2 bases and J 2 bases, leaving 18 bases between the germline ends. Germline V gene lookup returns CDR1 MNHEY and CDR2 SVGEGT. CDR3 nucleotide sequence: TGTGCCAGCAGTTACGCGCCCAGACGGACGGGAAACACTGAAGCTTTCTTT. As protein: CASSYAPRRTGNTEAFF.

This clonotype was detected a few times. This chain links TRBV7-9 with TRBJ2-3; D unresolved. The CDR3 has 17 amino acids. Germline CDR1 SEHNR, CDR2 FQNEAQ (reference sequence). Trimming left V 2 bases short and J 4 bases short, with 19 bases between. Written as DNA, the CDR3 is TGTGCCAGCAGCTTAATTGTCCTGAGAGGTTCCGCAGATACGCAGTATTTT. Translated: CASSLIVLRGSADTQYF.

J is TRBJ2-3 and V is TRBV12-3 or TRBV12-4; D is perhaps TRBD1 (7 bases). The CDR3 consists of 17 residues. The V end was cut by 5 bases, the J end by 4 bases, with 22 bases between. CDR3 coding DNA: TGTGCCAGCAGTCCTAAGACAGGGACTGCTTCGTCAGATACGCAGTATTTT. Protein product: CASSPKTGTASSDTQYF.

This chain uses TRBV5-1 with TRBJ2-1; 9 nucleotides align to TRBD2. Per the germline V gene, CDR1 is SGHRS and CDR2 is YFSETQ. The CDR3 totals 15 residues. J lost 5 bases, V lost 0 bases, and 3 bases had no gene match. The CDR3 DNA sequence: TGCGCCAGCAGCTTGGTGGTAGCGGGGGACAATGAGCAGTTCTTC. Its protein product is CASSLVVAGDNEQFF.

This chain connects TRBV19 to TRBJ2-3; possible D gene TRBD1, 5 bases. Trimming left V 3 bases short and J 2 bases short, with 18 bases between. CDR1 and CDR2 from the germline V gene are LNHDA and SQIVND (reference sequence). The CDR3 runs to 17 residues. The chain's CDR3 is CASSIPIGVRVTDTQYF. Here the CDR3 DNA reads TGTGCCAGTAGTATCCCCATCGGCGTCAGGGTCACAGATACGCAGTATTTT.

With respect to this clonotype: The junction differs from germline at one of its ends, possibly a read error. This sequence joins TRBV20-1 and TRBJ1-1; tentative D call: TRBD1 (5 bases). CDR1 is DFQATT and CDR2 is SNEGSKA in the germline V gene (reference sequence). The CDR3 contains 13 residues. The CDR3 DNA follows: TGCAGTGCTAGACGTACAGGCGACACTGAAGTTTTCTTT. As protein: CSARRTGDTEVFF.

The CDR3 loop reads CASSPFRDSKNIQYF. The CDR3 DNA sequence: TGTGCCAGCAGCCCATTTAGGGACAGTAAAAACATTCAGTACTTC. This chain uses TRBV7-9 with TRBJ2-4, with 7 nucleotides matching TRBD1. The CDR3 runs 15 residues. The V segment lost 5 bases and the J segment 4 bases; nucleotides outside the gene matches: 8. Germline V gene lookup returns CDR1 SEHNR and CDR2 FQNEAQ (reference sequence). Looking up the rest from reference TRBV7-9 and TRBJ2-4 gives the full variable domain: DTGVSQNPRHKITKRGQNVTFRCDPISEHNRLYWYRQTLGQGPEFLTYFQNEAQLEKSRLLSDRFSAERPKGSFSTLEIQRTEQGDSAMYLCASSPFRDSKNIQYFGAGTRLSVL.

The V gene is TRBV27, the J gene TRBJ1-2; no firm D call. Between the trimmed V and J ends, which lost 4 bases and 0 bases, there was a span of 9 bases. The CDR3 runs 14 residues. Germline V gene data show CDR1 as MNHEY and CDR2 as SMNVEV (reference sequence). Written as DNA, the CDR3 is TGTGCCAGCAGTTCCTCTGGCGCTAACTATGGCTACACCTTC. It specifies CASSSSGANYGYTF.

This clonotype was detected once. The chain has TRBV24-1 and TRBJ2-3; D is possibly TRBD1 or TRBD2 (5 bases each). The V gene lost 5 bases and the J gene lost 3 bases, with 11 bases spanning the gap. Germline values: CDR1 KGHDR, CDR2 SFDVKD. CDR3 size: 14 residues. CDR3: CATSGVRETDTQYF. CDR3 nucleotide sequence: TGTGCCACCAGTGGCGTCAGGGAGACAGATACGCAGTATTTT.

This clonotype was observed a handful of times. V and J are TRBV7-2 and TRBJ2-3; 8 bases are shared with TRBD2. Germline V gene sequence: CDR1 SGHTA, CDR2 FQGNSA. The CDR3 runs 16 residues. After removal of 0 bases from V and 4 bases from J, the junction contained 6 bases not matched to a gene. CDR3 region: CASSLAGTSISDTQYF. CDR3 in DNA: TGTGCCAGCAGCTTAGCCGGGACTAGTATCTCAGATACGCAGTATTTT.

This clonotype was seen a handful of times. V usage is TRBV7-9 and J usage is TRBJ2-3; TRBD1 matches at 7 bases. The CDR3 loop spans 15 amino acids. The germline gives CDR1 SEHNR, CDR2 FQNEAQ (reference sequence). V trimming: 5 bases; J trimming: 6 bases; junction bases outside the gene matches: 11. CDR3 bases: TGTGCCAGCAGCGCCACAGGGGCCGATCGTGATACGCAGTATTTT. Protein sequence: CASSATGADRDTQYF.

The chain combines TRBV12-3 or TRBV12-4 with TRBJ2-3; 9 positions match TRBD2. V dropped 2 bases and J dropped 4; count of bases not matched to a gene: 7. The CDR3 extends over 16 amino acids. This chain's CDR3 is CASSLKAGGPADTQYF. The CDR3 DNA is TGTGCCAGCAGTTTAAAGGCGGGAGGGCCCGCAGATACGCAGTATTTT.